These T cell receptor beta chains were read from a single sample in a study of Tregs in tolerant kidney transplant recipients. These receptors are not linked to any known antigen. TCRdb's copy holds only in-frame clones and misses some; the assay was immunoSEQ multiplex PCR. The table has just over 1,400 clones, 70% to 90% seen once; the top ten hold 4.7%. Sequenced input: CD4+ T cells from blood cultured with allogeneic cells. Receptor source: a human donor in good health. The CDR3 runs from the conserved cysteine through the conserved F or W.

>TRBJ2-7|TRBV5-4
CASSHGGASYEQYF
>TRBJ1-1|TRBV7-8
CASSLTAGNTEAFF
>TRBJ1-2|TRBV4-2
CASSQEVRVHGGYTF
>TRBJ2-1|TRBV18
CASSPPGLASNEQFF
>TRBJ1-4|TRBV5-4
CASSQRQASNEKLFF
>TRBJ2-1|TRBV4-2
CASSHGDSYNEQFF
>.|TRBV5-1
CASSPTLVSHEQYF
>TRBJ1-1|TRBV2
CASRSREGVNTEAFF
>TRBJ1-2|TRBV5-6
CASSPGTVYGYTF
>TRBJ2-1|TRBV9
CASSVRGADNEQFF
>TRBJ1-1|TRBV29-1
CSAHRTGFGTEAFF
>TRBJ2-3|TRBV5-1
CASSLTGANTQYF
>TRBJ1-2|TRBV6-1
CASSDPGQGDYGYTF
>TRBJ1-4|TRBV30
CAWSWTTGEKLFF
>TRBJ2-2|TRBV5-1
CASSTGGASNTGELFF
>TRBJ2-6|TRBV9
CASSVRGPLSGANVLTF
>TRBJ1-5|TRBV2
CASGPGTQRNQPQHF
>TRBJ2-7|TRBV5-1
CASSLAYEQYF
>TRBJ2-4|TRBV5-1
CASSSRGDIQYF
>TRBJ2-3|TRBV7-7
CASSPTPGLSTDTQYF
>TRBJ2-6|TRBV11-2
CASSLNPSAFSGANVLTF
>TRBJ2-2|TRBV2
CASSELSPNTGELFF
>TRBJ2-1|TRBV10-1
CASSGPGQEVYNEQFF
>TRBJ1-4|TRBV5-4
CASSSFRDRGRTEKLFF
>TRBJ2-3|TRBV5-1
CASSLGLADNQQYF
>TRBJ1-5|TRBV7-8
CASSITDSNQPQHF
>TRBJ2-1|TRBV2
CASSGNGGALNEQFF
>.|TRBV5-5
CASSRALAGGSYEQYF
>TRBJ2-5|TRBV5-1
CASSPRVLQETQYF
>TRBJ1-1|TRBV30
CAWRLGTGGTEAFF
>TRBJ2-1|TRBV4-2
CASSQGGTGSFNEQFF
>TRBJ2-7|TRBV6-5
CASRSRQDTPYEQYF
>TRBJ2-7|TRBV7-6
CASSPDRTGEQYF
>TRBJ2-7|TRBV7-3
CASSRQGGDEQYF
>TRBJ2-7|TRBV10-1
CASSGPGLAGGEQYF
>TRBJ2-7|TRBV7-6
CASSYRGLQYF
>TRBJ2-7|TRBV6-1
CASSISTYEQYF
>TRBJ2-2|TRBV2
CASSYRGTGGELFF
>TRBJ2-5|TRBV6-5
CAGSPQGRPTETQYF
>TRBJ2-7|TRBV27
CASQKFSYGLGKSYEQYF
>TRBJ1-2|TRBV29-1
CSEVEGSVSGYTF
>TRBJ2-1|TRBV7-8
CASSPERFNEQFF
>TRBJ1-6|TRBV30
CAWRGGQGESPLHF
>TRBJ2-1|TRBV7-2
CASSHGASRGVYNEQFF
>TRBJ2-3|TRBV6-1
CASNTWGGSTDTQYF
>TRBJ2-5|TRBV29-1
CSVELAAVRGTQYF
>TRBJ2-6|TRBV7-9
CASSNGPYHDKSRANVLTF
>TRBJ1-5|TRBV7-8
CASSLVGGEKNQPQHF
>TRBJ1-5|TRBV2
CASRPESNQPQHF